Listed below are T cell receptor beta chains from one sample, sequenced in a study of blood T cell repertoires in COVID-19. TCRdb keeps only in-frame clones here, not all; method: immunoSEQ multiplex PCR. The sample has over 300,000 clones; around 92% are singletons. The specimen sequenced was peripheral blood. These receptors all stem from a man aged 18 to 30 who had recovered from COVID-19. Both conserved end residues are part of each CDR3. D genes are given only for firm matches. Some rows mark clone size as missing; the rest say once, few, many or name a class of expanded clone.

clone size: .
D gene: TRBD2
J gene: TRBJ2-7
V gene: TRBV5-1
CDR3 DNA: TGCGCCAGCAGCCCGGGACTAGCGGGGGTCTACGAGCAGTACTTC
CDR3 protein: CASSPGLAGVYEQYF

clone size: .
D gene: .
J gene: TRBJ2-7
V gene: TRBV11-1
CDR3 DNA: TGTGCCAGCAGCTTAGATAGCAGTTCCTACGAGCAGTACTTC
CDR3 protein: CASSLDSSSYEQYF

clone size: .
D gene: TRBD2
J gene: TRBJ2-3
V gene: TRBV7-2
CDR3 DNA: TGTGCCAGCAGCCTAGCGGGAGTGGCGGCCTTAGATACGCAGTATTTT
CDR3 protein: CASSLAGVAALDTQYF

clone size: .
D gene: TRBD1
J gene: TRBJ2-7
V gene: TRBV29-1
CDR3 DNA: TGCAGCGTTGAAGTGTGGGACAGGGAAACCTACGAGCAGTACTTC
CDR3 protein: CSVEVWDRETYEQYF

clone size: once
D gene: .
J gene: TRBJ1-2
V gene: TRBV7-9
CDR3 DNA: TGTGCCAGCAGCTCAGGGCCCGGCGACAGGACCCTCTATGGCTACACCTTC
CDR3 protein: CASSSGPGDRTLYGYTF

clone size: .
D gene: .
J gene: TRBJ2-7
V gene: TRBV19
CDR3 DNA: TGTGCCAGTAGTATAGAAGGCGGCAGCTACGAGCAGTACTTC
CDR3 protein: CASSIEGGSYEQYF

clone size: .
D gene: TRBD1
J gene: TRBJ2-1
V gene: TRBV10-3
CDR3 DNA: TGTGCCATCAGTGAAGTGACAGGGATAAGGAATGAGCAGTTCTTC
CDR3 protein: CAISEVTGIRNEQFF

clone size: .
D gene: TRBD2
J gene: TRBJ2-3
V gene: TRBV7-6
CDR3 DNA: TGTGCCAGCAGCTTAGTTGGTAGCGGGGGTAGCACAGATACGCAGTATTTT
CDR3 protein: CASSLVGSGGSTDTQYF

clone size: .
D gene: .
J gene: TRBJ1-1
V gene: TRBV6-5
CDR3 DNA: TGTGCCAGCGGGGCCCTTAGGGGAACTGAAGCTTTCTTT
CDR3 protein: CASGALRGTEAFF

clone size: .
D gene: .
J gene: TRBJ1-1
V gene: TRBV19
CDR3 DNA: TGTGCCAGTACCAGGAGGGAGAACACTGAAGCTTTCTTT
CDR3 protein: CASTRRENTEAFF

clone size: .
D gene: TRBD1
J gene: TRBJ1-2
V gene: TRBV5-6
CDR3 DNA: TGTGCCAGCAGCTTGACAGGGGGCGCGTACTATGGCTACACCTTC
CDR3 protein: CASSLTGGAYYGYTF

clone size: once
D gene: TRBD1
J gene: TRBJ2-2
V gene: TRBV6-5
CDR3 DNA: TGTGCCAGCAGGCAGGGACAGCCCGGGGAGCTGTTTTTT
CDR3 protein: CASRQGQPGELFF

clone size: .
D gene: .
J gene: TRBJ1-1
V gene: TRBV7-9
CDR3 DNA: TGTGCCAGCAGCGCCCCGACAGGCACTGAAGCTTTCTTT
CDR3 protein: CASSAPTGTEAFF

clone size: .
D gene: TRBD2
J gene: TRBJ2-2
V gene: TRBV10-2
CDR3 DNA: TGCGCCAGCAGTGGAGGCCTAGCGGGAGACCGCACCGGGGAGCTGTTTTTT
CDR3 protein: CASSGGLAGDRTGELFF

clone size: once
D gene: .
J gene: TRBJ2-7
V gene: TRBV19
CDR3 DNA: TGTGCCAGTAGTGAGGTAGCGGCCTACGAGCAGTACTTC
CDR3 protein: CASSEVAAYEQYF

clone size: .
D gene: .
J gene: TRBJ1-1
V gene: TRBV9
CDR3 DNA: TGTGCCAGCAGCCGCATGAGGGCCGAGAACACTGAAGCTTTCTTT
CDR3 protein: CASSRMRAENTEAFF

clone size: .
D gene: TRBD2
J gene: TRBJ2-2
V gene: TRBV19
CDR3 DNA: TGTGCCAGTAACAGCGGGGCGAACACCGGGGAGCTGTTTTTT
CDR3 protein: CASNSGANTGELFF

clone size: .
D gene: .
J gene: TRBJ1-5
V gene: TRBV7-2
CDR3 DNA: TGTGCCAGCAGCGTAGATGCGGGAAATCAGCCCCAGCATTTT
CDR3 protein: CASSVDAGNQPQHF

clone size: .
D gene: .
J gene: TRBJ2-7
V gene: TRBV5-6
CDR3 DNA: TGTGCCAGCAGCTTGCTGGTAGACTACGAGCAGTACTTC
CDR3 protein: CASSLLVDYEQYF

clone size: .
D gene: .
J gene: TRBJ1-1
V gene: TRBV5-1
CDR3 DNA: TGCGCCAGCGGGCAGGGCGGTACGGGCACTGAAGCTTTCTTT
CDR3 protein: CASGQGGTGTEAFF

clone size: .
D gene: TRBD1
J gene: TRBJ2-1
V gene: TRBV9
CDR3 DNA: TGTGCCAGCGGCAGGACAGGGAAGTCCAATGAGCAGTTCTTC
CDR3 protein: CASGRTGKSNEQFF

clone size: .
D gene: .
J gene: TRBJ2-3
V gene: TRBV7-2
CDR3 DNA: TGTGCCAGCAGCTTACGCCAGATCACAGATACGCAGTATTTT
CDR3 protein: CASSLRQITDTQYF

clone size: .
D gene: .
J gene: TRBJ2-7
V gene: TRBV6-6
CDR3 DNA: TGTGCCAGCAGCCGTGGGGGCTCGGCAGGCTACGAGCAGTACTTC
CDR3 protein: CASSRGGSAGYEQYF

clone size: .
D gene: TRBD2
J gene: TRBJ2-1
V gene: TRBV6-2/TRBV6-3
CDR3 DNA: TGTGCCAGCAGTTACCGGCTAGCGGGGGGCGAGCAGTTCTTC
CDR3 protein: CASSYRLAGGEQFF

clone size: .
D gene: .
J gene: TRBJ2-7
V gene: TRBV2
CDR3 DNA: TGTGCCAGCAGCGACCTTGGACAGATCCAGCTTTACGAGCAGTACTTC
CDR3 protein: CASSDLGQIQLYEQYF

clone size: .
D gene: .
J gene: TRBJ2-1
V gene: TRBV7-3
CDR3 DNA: TGTGCCAGCAGCTTAAACGGATGGAGGGGTGAGCAGTTCTTC
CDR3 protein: CASSLNGWRGEQFF

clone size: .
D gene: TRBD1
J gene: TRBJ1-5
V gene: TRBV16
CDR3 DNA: TGTGCCAGCAGCCCCGGACAGGGCAATCAGCCCCAGCATTTT
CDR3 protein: CASSPGQGNQPQHF

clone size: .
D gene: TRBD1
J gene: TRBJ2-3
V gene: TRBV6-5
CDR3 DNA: TGTGCCAGCAGTTACTCGAATCACAGGGGAGATACGCAGTATTTT
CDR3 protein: CASSYSNHRGDTQYF

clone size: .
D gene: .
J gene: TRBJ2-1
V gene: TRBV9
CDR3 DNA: TGTGCCAGCAGCGTAGAGGGGGGACAGCTCAATGAGCAGTTCTTC
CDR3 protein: CASSVEGGQLNEQFF

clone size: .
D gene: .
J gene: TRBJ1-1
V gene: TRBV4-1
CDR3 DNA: TGCGCCAGCAGCCCACAGGGATCGAACACTGAAGCTTTCTTT
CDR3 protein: CASSPQGSNTEAFF

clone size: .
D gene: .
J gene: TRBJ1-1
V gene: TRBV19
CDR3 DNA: TGTGCCAGTCAGCCAGGATTCTTGAACACTGAAGCTTTCTTT
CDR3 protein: CASQPGFLNTEAFF

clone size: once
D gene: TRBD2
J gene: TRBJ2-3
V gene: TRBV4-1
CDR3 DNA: TGCGCCAGCAGCCAAGAGCCCAGCGGGACCGCTAGCACAGATACGCAGTATTTT
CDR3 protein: CASSQEPSGTASTDTQYF

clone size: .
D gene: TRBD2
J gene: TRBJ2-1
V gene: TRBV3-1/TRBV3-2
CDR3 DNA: TGTGCCAGCAGCCCACTAGCGGGAATTGGCCATGAGCAGTTCTTC
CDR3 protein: CASSPLAGIGHEQFF

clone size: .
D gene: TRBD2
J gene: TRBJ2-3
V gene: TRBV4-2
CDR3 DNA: TGTGCCAGCAGCCAGGACCCAAGCGGGGACTCCACAGATACGCAGTATTTT
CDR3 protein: CASSQDPSGDSTDTQYF

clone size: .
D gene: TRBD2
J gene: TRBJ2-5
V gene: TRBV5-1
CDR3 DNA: TGCGCCAGCTCCTTGGGAATAGCGGGAGGTGGGGAGACCCAGTACTTC
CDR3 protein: CASSLGIAGGGETQYF

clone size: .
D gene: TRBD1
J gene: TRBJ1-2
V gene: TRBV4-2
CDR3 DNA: TGTGCCAGCAGCCCCTCCTCCGACAGGGGCTATGGCTACACCTTC
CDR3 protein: CASSPSSDRGYGYTF

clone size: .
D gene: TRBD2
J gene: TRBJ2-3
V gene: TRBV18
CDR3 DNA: TGTGCCAGCTCACCCGGGACTAGCGCTTATACGCAGTATTTT
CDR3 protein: CASSPGTSAYTQYF

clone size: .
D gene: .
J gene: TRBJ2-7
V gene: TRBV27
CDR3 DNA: TGTGCCAGCAGTTTAGGGCGGGGCTCCTACGAGCAGTACTTC
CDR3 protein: CASSLGRGSYEQYF

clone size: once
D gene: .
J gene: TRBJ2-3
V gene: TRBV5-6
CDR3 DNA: TGTGCCAGCAGCTTGGGACTGGAAGGCACAGATACGCAGTATTTT
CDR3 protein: CASSLGLEGTDTQYF

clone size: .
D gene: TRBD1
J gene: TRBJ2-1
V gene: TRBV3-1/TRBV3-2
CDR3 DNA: TGTGCCAGCAGGGGGACAGGGGTCTTATACAATGAGCAGTTCTTC
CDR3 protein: CASRGTGVLYNEQFF

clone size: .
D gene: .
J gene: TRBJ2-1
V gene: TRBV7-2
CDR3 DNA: TGTGCCAGCAGGAAACTTGACAATGAGCAGTTCTTC
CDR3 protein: CASRKLDNEQFF

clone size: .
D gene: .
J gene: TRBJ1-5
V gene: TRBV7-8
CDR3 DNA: TGTGCCAGCAGCCCACTCTATACGAGTAGCAATCAGCCCCAGCATTTT
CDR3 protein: CASSPLYTSSNQPQHF

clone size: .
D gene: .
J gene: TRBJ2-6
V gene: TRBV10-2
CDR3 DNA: TGCGCCAGCATCGGCCGAGGTGGGGCCAACGTCCTGACTTTC
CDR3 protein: CASIGRGGANVLTF

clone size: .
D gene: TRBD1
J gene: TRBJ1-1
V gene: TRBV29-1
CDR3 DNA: TGCAGCGCAAGGGGACAGCCGAACACTGAAGCTTTCTTT
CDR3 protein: CSARGQPNTEAFF